These T cell receptor beta chains were read from a single sample in a study of blood T cell repertoires in COVID-19. Profiling relied on immunoSEQ multiplex PCR, and the TCRdb table lists in-frame clones only, not all of them. The sample includes 200,000 to 300,000 clones, over 65% seen only once; the top ten take 3.3%. Sequenced material: peripheral blood. These receptors were taken from a woman aged 80 or over with acute or convalescent COVID-19. Both conserved end residues are part of each CDR3. The order of the fields is clone size, J gene, V gene, D gene, CDR3 protein, CDR3 DNA. The D gene is left open where the match is weak. Size is omitted from some rows. Given values are once, few, many or a class for expanded clones.

>-|TRBJ2-2|TRBV15|TRBD2
CATSRDTSATGELFF
TGTGCCACCAGCAGAGATACTAGCGCCACCGGGGAGCTGTTTTTT
>-|TRBJ1-2|TRBV6-6|-
CASSYSLGQFGGYTF
TGTGCCAGCAGTTACTCGCTCGGACAGTTTGGTGGCTACACCTTC
>-|TRBJ1-1|TRBV3-1/TRBV3-2|-
CASSRTRDHTEAFF
TGTGCCAGCAGCCGGACTCGGGATCACACTGAAGCTTTCTTT
>-|TRBJ1-2|TRBV25-1|TRBD1
CASSLWGQGYGYTF
TGTGCCAGCAGTTTATGGGGACAGGGGTATGGCTACACCTTC
>-|TRBJ2-1|TRBV2|-
CASCLRVYNEQFF
TGTGCCAGCTGTCTACGGGTCTACAATGAGCAGTTCTTC
>-|TRBJ1-5|TRBV6-1|-
CASSEWGKDNQPQHF
TGTGCCAGCAGTGAATGGGGCAAAGACAATCAGCCCCAGCATTTT
>-|TRBJ1-2|TRBV19|-
CASSTTQGLYGYTF
TGTGCCAGTAGTACTACTCAGGGGCTCTATGGCTACACCTTC
>-|TRBJ1-2|TRBV6-5|TRBD1
CASRSGQGPLLGYTF
TGTGCCAGCAGATCGGGACAGGGGCCGCTTCTTGGCTACACCTTC
>-|TRBJ2-1|TRBV13|TRBD1
CASSFGQASSYNEQFF
TGTGCCAGCAGCTTCGGACAGGCGAGCTCCTACAATGAGCAGTTCTTC
>few|TRBJ1-6|TRBV9|-
CASSAQTQGAGSPLHF
TGTGCCAGCAGCGCCCAAACACAGGGAGCAGGATCACCCCTCCACTTT
>-|TRBJ2-3|TRBV6-1|-
CASRERYTDTQYF
TGTGCCAGCAGGGAGCGGTACACAGATACGCAGTATTTT
>-|TRBJ1-1|TRBV6-5|-
CASSYSRLTEAFF
TGTGCCAGCAGTTACTCGCGGCTCACTGAAGCTTTCTTT
>-|TRBJ1-3|TRBV12-5|-
CASGLSAGNTIYF
TGTGCTAGTGGTTTGTCCGCTGGAAACACCATATATTTT
>-|TRBJ1-4|TRBV2|TRBD1
CASSEGGQGGEKLFF
TGTGCCAGCAGTGAAGGGGGACAGGGAGGTGAAAAACTGTTTTTT
>-|TRBJ2-3|TRBV19|TRBD2
CASTRTSGRDTQYF
TGTGCCAGTACCCGGACTAGCGGGAGAGATACGCAGTATTTT
>-|TRBJ2-1|TRBV19|TRBD2
CASSPIAGVSPNEQFF
TGTGCCAGTAGTCCCATAGCGGGAGTCTCCCCCAATGAGCAGTTCTTC
>-|TRBJ1-1|TRBV6-2/TRBV6-3|-
CASSYAGGITEAFF
TGTGCCAGCAGTTACGCGGGGGGGATCACTGAAGCTTTCTTT
>few|TRBJ2-2|TRBV9|TRBD2
CASSPGLAGGVGELFF
TGTGCCAGCAGCCCGGGACTAGCGGGAGGAGTCGGGGAGCTGTTTTTT
>-|TRBJ2-7|TRBV5-6|TRBD1
CASSWTGSYEQYF
TGTGCCAGCAGCTGGACAGGGAGCTACGAGCAGTACTTC
>once|TRBJ2-3|TRBV20-1|-
CSASRSAADTQYF
TGCAGTGCTAGTAGGTCGGCGGCAGATACGCAGTATTTT
>-|TRBJ1-2|TRBV5-1|-
CASSLASRGYGYTF
TGCGCCAGCAGCTTGGCCTCAAGGGGGTATGGCTACACCTTC
>-|TRBJ2-7|TRBV20-1|-
CSARTGYEQYF
TGCAGTGCGAGGACTGGCTACGAGCAGTACTTC
>-|TRBJ2-1|TRBV7-9|-
CASNSGGTYNEQFF
TGTGCCAGCAATTCTGGCGGAACCTACAATGAGCAGTTCTTC
>-|TRBJ2-7|TRBV6-6|TRBD2
CASSRTSGYYEQYF
TGTGCCAGCAGTCGGACTAGCGGCTACTACGAGCAGTACTTC
>-|TRBJ1-1|TRBV20-1|TRBD1
CSATGQAEAFF
TGCAGTGCGACGGGACAGGCTGAAGCTTTCTTT
>-|TRBJ1-2|TRBV19|TRBD1
CASSIYSPDRAGYGYTF
TGTGCCAGTAGTATTTATTCCCCGGACAGGGCTGGCTATGGCTACACCTTC
>few|TRBJ1-1|TRBV18|-
CASSPPVRNTEAFF
TGTGCCAGCTCACCACCGGTGCGGAACACTGAAGCTTTCTTT
>many|TRBJ2-2|TRBV5-1|-
CASSLGTKPNAGELFF
TGCGCCAGCAGTCTTGGGACAAAACCTAACGCCGGGGAGCTGTTTTTT
>-|TRBJ1-6|TRBV5-1|TRBD1
CASSFNGQANNSPLHF
TGCGCCAGCAGCTTTAACGGACAGGCTAATAATTCACCCCTCCACTTT
>few|TRBJ2-7|TRBV29-1|TRBD1
CSATQTGSHEQYF
TGCAGCGCCACTCAGACAGGGTCCCACGAGCAGTACTTC
>-|TRBJ2-3|TRBV3-1/TRBV3-2|TRBD2
CASSQARTSGRDTQYF
TGTGCCAGCAGCCAGGCCCGGACTAGCGGGAGGGATACGCAGTATTTT
>once|TRBJ2-7|TRBV18|-
CASSPSAGLEQYF
TGTGCCAGCTCACCGTCGGCGGGGCTCGAGCAGTACTTC
>-|TRBJ2-1|TRBV6-1|-
CASTPEGTIGNEQFF
TGTGCCAGCACCCCCGAGGGGACAATTGGGAATGAGCAGTTCTTC
>-|TRBJ1-2|TRBV6-6|TRBD1
CASSYETGARINGYTF
TGTGCCAGCAGTTATGAGACAGGGGCGAGGATAAATGGCTACACCTTC
>-|TRBJ1-4|TRBV11-2|-
CASSLDPSGTRRHHNEKLFF
TGTGCCAGCAGCTTAGATCCTTCCGGGACAAGGAGGCACCATAATGAAAAACTGTTTTTT
>-|TRBJ2-6|TRBV3-1/TRBV3-2|-
CASSQRQAASSGANVLTF
TGTGCCAGCAGCCAGAGACAGGCCGCGAGCTCTGGGGCCAACGTCCTGACTTTC
>-|TRBJ1-6|TRBV5-1|TRBD1
CASSLAGQGYSPLHF
TGCGCCAGCAGCTTGGCGGGACAGGGTTATTCACCCCTCCACTTT
>-|TRBJ1-1|TRBV27|TRBD1
CASSLTTTGGWTEAFF
TGTGCCAGCAGTCTCACCACAACAGGGGGGTGGACTGAAGCTTTCTTT
>-|TRBJ1-3|TRBV3-1/TRBV3-2|-
CASSQVSGRNTIYF
TGTGCCAGCAGCCAAGTATCCGGGAGGAACACCATATATTTT
>-|TRBJ1-2|TRBV21-1|-
CASSLTGPNPNYGYTF
TGTGCCAGCAGCCTTACAGGGCCGAATCCTAACTATGGCTACACCTTC
>-|TRBJ2-3|TRBV25-1|TRBD2
CASSEVWGGKTGTDTQYF
TGTGCCAGCAGTGAAGTGTGGGGGGGGAAAACTGGCACAGATACGCAGTATTTT
>-|TRBJ1-1|TRBV6-5|TRBD1
CASSYPDRGNTEAFF
TGTGCCAGCAGTTACCCGGACAGGGGGAACACTGAAGCTTTCTTT
>-|TRBJ2-1|TRBV3-1/TRBV3-2|TRBD1
CASSLKGQGSYNEQFF
TGTGCCAGCAGCCTTAAGGGACAGGGGTCCTACAATGAGCAGTTCTTC
>-|TRBJ2-2|TRBV11-3|TRBD2
CASSPPSGGASNTGELFF
TGTGCCAGCAGCCCGCCTAGCGGGGGGGCCTCGAACACCGGGGAGCTGTTTTTT
>-|TRBJ2-3|TRBV2|-
CASRGLTTSTDTQYF
TGTGCCAGCAGGGGACTGACGACTAGCACAGATACGCAGTATTTT
>few|TRBJ1-5|TRBV12-3/TRBV12-4|-
CASSFAGNQPQHF
TGTGCCAGCAGTTTTGCGGGCAATCAGCCCCAGCATTTT
>few|TRBJ1-1|TRBV7-9|-
CASSYGAEAFF
TGTGCCAGCAGCTACGGGGCTGAAGCTTTCTTT
>once|TRBJ2-3|TRBV19|TRBD2
CASRAGVDTDTQYF
TGTGCCAGTAGAGCGGGGGTTGACACAGATACGCAGTATTTT